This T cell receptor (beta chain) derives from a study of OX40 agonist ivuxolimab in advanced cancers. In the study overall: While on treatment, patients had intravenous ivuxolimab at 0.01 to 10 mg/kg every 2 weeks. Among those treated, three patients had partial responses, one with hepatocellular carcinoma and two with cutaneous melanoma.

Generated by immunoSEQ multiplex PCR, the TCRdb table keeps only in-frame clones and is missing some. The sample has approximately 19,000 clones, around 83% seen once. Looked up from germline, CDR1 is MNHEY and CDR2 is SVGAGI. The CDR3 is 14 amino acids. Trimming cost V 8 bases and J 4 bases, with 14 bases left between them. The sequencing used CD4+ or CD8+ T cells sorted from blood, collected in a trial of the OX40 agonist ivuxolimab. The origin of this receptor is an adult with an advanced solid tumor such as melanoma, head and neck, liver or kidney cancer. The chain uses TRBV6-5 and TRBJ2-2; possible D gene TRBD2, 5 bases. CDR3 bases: TGTGCCAGCTACCAACCGGGGATCACCGGGGAGCTGTTTTTT. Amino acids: CASYQPGITGELFF.